The clone carrying this TCR beta chain was seen just once. Its antigen is not identified. PCR was performed using 60 Vbeta and 13 Jbeta primers. Clones were read by immunoSEQ multiplex PCR, and TCRdb kept only the in-frame ones, dropping some. This table has about 120,000 clones, roughly four fifths appearing once. Germline V gene sequence: CDR1 SEHNR, CDR2 FQNEAQ (reference sequence). The V and J ends lost 3 bases and 6 bases respectively, with 9 bases between them. The CDR3 totals 12 residues. This sample was taken from a study of cytomegalovirus exposure and HLA in healthy donors. Study details: Of several hundred genotyped donors, roughly 86% clustered with self-reported Caucasian donors.

General study findings and limits: Earlier analysis yielded a pattern in which most TCR beta V segments were productive about 90% or about 30% of the time. A later analysis, which compared TCR beta chains of equal frequency, found the HLA-associated ones more clonally expanded.

The chain recombines TRBV7-9 with TRBJ2-7; D is possibly TRBD2 (5 bases). This receptor was identified in a woman aged 40 to 49 in good health and CMV-seropositive. Input material: PBMCs. CDR3 sequence reads: CASSFSSREQYF. In nucleotides, the CDR3 is TGTGCCAGCAGCTTCTCTAGCCGCGAGCAGTACTTC.